Included here is one T cell receptor beta chain sequence, with context. Its antigen remains unknown. The CDR3 has 17 amino acids. After removal of 1 base from V and 5 bases from J, the junction contained 11 bases not matched to a gene. CDR1 LGHNT and CDR2 FRNRAP come from the germline V gene. The data originate from a study of shared clonotypes between healthy human individuals. Overall study context: Three plates each covered CD4 naive and memory; CD8 naive two, CD8 memory one. Study findings and constraints: Expectations were that clonotype sharing among donors would be affected by sequencing depth. Larger estimated richness was generally seen in naive subsets than in memory subsets.

Here immunoSEQ multiplex PCR was the method, and the copy in TCRdb shows in-frame clones only, minus some. In the table there are some 1,400,000 clones, over 95% of which are singletons. This TCR was sampled from a man aged 25 to 40 in good health. Sequencing used naive CD4+ T cells sorted from blood. The subset: CD45RA+ positively selected. This chain joins TRBV12-5 and TRBJ2-7; the match to TRBD1 covers 10 bases. CDR3: CASGLGLRGTGVHEQYF. As DNA, the CDR3 is TGTGCTAGTGGTTTGGGCCTCCGGGGGACAGGGGTACACGAGCAGTACTTC. The entire variable domain, with the rest obtained from reference TRBV12-5 and TRBJ2-7, is as follows: DARVTQTPRHKVTEMGQEVTMRCQPILGHNTVFWYRQTMMQGLELLAYFRNRAPLDDSGMPKDRFSAEMPDATLATLKIQPSEPRDSAVYFCASGLGLRGTGVHEQYFGPGTRLTVT.